This T cell receptor (beta chain) was captured in a study of T cell responses to AZD1222 COVID-19 vaccine. Notes on this clone: Its cognate antigen is unknown.

V lost 3 bases to trimming and J lost 2 bases, with 5 bases between them. CDR1 and CDR2 (germline): KGHSH, LQKENI. The CDR3 is made up of 13 amino acids. The assay was immunoSEQ multiplex PCR, and TCRdb's table has in-frame clones only and misses some. Of about 63,000 clones detected, over 75% appear once; the ten largest clones hold around 19%. General study results and limits: Spike-specific TCR breadth and depth went up after people got two AZD1222 doses.

This chain links TRBV18 with TRBJ1-5; D is unclear. This TCR was sampled from an adult in good health. Sequences were derived from peripheral blood, sampled on day 0 of AZD1222 vaccination. The CDR3 here is CASSPQGNQPQHF. In nucleotides, the CDR3 is TGTGCCAGCTCACCCCAGGGCAATCAGCCCCAGCATTTT.